This entry describes one T cell receptor beta chain. Its antigen is not known. The V gene end was trimmed by 5 bases and the J gene end by 6 bases; junction bases not matched to a gene: 4. Germline lookup yields CDR1 SGHAT and CDR2 FQDESV (reference sequence). The CDR3 runs 16 residues. This sample stems from a study of beta chain features in type 1 diabetes. Overall study context: Healthy donors resembled patients in age, gender and cell yields.

Purity exceeded 98% in all sorted populations. Findings of the study overall: In type 1 diabetes patients, VDJ junctions had fewer insertions; deletions at these junctions were more frequent.

Expressed TCRB transcripts were sequenced after all isolated RNA was converted to cDNA. Sequencing of naive, central memory and regulatory T cell samples gave an average of around 3.8 million reads. Sequencing was performed with immunoSEQ multiplex PCR; in TCRdb, only in-frame clones are kept and a portion is missing. The sample holds hundreds of thousands of clones, roughly 15% seen once. The V and J genes are TRBV11-1 and TRBJ2-2; TRBD2 agrees at 15 bases. The specimen sequenced was naive CD4+ T cells from blood. The TCR comes from a young man in good health. This chain's CDR3 is CASSGRTSGRAGELFF. In DNA, the CDR3 is TGTGCCAGCAGCGGCCGGACTAGCGGGAGGGCCGGGGAGCTGTTTTTT.